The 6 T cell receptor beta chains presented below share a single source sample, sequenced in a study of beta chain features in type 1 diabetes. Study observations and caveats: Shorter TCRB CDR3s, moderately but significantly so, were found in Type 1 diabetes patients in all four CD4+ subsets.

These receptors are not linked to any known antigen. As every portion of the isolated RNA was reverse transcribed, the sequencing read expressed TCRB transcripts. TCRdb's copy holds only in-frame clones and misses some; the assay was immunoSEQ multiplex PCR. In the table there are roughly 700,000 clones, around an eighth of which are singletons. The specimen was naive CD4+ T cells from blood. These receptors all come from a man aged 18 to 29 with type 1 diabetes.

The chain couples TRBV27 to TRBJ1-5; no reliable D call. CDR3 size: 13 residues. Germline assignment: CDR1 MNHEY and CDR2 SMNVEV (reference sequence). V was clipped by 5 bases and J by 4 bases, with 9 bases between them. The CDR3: CASSPTNNQPQHF. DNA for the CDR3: TGTGCCAGCAGTCCGACGAATAATCAGCCCCAGCATTTT.

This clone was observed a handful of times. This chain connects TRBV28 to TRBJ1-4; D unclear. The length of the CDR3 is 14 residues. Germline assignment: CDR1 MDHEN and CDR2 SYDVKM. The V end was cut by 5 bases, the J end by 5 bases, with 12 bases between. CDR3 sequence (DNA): TGTGCCAGCAGTCCTCATGACCGGAATGAAAAACTGTTTTTT. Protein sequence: CASSPHDRNEKLFF.

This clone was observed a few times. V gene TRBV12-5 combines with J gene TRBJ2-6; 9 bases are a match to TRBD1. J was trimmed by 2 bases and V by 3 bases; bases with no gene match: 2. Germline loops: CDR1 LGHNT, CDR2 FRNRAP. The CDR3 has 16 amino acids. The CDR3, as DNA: TGTGCTAGTGGTTTCACAGGGGGCGCTGGGGCCAACGTCCTGACTTTC. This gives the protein CASGFTGGAGANVLTF.

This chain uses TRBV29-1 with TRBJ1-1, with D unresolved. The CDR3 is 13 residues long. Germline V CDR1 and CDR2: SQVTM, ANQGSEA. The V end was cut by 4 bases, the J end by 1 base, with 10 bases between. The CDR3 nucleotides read TGCAGCGTTGTACTCGGCCAGAACACTGAAGCTTTCTTT. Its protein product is CSVVLGQNTEAFF.

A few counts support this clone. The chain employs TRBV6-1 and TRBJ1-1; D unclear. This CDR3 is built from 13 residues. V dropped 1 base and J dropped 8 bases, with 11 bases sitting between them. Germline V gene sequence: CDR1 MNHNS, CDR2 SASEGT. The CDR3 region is CASSEVGVSEAFF. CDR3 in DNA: TGTGCCAGCAGTGAAGTCGGGGTTTCCGAAGCTTTCTTT.

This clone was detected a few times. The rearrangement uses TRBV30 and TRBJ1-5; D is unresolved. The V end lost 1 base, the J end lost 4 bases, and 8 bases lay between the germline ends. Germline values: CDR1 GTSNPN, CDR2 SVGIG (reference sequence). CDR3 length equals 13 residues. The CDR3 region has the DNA TGTGCCTGGAGTGCGGAGGGTAATCAGCCCCAGCATTTT. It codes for CAWSAEGNQPQHF.